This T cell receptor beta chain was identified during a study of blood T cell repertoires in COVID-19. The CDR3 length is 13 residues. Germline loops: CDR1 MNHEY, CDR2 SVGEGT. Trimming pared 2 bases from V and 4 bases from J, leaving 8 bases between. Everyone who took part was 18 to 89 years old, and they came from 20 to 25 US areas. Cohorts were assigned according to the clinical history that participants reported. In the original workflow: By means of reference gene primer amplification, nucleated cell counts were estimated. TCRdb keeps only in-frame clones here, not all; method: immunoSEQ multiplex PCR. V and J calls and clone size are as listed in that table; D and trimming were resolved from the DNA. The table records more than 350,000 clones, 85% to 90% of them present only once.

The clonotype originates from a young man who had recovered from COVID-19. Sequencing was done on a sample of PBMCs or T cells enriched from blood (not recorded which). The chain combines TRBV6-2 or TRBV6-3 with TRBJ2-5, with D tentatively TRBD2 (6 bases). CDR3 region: CASSYGGIETQYF. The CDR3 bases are TGTGCCAGCAGTTACGGCGGGATAGAGACCCAGTACTTC.